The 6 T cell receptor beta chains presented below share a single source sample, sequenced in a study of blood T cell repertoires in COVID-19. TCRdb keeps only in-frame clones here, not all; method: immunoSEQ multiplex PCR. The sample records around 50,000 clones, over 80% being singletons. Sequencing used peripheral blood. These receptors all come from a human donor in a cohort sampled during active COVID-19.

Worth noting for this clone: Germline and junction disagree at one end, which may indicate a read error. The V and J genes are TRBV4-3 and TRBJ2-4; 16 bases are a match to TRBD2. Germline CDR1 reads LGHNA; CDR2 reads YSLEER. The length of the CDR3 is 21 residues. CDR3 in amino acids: CASSQEYPGLAGGLARNIQYF. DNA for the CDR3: TGCGCCAGCAGCCAAGAATACCCGGGACTAGCGGGGGGGTTAGCCAGAAACATTCAGTACTTC.

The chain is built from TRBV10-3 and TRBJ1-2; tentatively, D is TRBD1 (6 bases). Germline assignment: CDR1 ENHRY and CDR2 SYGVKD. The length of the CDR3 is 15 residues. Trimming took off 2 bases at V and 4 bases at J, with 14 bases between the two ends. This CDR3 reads CAISEARGFTYGYTF. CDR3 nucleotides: TGTGCCATCAGTGAGGCGAGGGGGTTTACCTATGGCTACACCTTC.

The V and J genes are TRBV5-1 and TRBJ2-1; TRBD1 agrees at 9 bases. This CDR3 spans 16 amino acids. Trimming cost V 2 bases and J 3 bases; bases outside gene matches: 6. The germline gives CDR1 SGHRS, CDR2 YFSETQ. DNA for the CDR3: TGCGCCAGCAGCTTAGCGGGACAGGGTATCTACAATGAGCAGTTCTTC. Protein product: CASSLAGQGIYNEQFF.

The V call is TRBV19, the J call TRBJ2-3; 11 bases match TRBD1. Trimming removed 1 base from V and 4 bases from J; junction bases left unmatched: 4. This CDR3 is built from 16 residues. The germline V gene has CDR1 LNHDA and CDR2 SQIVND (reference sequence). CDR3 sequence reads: CASSIARTGGADTQYF. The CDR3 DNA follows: TGTGCCAGTAGTATAGCCCGGACAGGGGGCGCAGATACGCAGTATTTT.

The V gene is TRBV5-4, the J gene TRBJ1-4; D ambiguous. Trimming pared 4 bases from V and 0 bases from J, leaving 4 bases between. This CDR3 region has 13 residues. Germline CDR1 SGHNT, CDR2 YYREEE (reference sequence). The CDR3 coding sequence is TGTGCCAGCAGCCCGTCAACTAATGAAAAACTGTTTTTT. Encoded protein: CASSPSTNEKLFF.

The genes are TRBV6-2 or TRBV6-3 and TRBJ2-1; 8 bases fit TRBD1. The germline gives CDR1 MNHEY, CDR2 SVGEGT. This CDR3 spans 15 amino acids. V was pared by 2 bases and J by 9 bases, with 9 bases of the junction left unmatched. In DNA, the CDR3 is TGTGCCAGCAGTTACGGGCAGGGGGCGGTTCGTGAGCAGTTCTTC. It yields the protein CASSYGQGAVREQFF.